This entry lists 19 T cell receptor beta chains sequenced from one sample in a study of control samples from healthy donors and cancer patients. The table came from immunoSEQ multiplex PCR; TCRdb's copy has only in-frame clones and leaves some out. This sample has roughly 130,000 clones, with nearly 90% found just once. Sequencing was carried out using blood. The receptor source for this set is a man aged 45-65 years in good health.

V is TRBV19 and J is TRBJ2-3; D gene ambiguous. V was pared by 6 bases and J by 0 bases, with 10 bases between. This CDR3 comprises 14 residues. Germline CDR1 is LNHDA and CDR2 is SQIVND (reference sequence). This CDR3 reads CASRLGTSTDTQYF. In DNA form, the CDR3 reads TGTGCCAGTAGGTTGGGAACTAGCACAGATACGCAGTATTTT.

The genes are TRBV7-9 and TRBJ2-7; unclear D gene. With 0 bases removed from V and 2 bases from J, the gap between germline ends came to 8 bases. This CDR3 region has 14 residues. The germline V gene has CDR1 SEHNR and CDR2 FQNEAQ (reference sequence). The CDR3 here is CASSLAAPPYEQYF. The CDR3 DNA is TGTGCCAGCAGCTTAGCAGCTCCCCCCTACGAGCAGTACTTC.

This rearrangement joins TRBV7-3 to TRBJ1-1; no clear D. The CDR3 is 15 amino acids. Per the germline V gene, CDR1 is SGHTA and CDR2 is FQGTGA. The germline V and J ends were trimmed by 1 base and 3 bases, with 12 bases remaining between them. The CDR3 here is CASSLRAGVDTEAFF. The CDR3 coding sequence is TGTGCCAGCAGCTTAAGGGCGGGCGTGGACACTGAAGCTTTCTTT.

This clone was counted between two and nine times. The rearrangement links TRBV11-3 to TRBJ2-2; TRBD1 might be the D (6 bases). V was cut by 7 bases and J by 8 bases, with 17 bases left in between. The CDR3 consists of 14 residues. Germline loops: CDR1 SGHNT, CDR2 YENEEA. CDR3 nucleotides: TGTGCCAGCACACCACAGGGAACGGGGGGGGAGCTGTTTTTT. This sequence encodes CASTPQGTGGELFF.

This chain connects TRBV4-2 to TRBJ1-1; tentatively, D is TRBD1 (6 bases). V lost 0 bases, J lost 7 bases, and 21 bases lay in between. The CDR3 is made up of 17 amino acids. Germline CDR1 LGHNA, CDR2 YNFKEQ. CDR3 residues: CASSQDGGQGRGGEAFF. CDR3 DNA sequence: TGTGCCAGCAGCCAAGATGGGGGCCAGGGGAGGGGAGGTGAAGCTTTCTTT.

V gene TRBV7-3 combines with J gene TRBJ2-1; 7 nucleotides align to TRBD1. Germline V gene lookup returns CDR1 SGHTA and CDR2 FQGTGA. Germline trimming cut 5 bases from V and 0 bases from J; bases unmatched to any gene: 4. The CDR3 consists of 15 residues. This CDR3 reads CASSRDRDSYNEQFF. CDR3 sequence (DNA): TGTGCCAGCAGCCGGGACAGAGACTCCTACAATGAGCAGTTCTTC.

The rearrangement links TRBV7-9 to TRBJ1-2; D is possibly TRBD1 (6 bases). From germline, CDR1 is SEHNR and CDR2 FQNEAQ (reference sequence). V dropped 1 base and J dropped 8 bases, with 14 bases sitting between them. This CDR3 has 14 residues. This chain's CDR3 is CASSLGDRRRGYTF. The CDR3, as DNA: TGTGCCAGCAGCTTAGGTGACAGGCGGCGAGGCTACACCTTC.

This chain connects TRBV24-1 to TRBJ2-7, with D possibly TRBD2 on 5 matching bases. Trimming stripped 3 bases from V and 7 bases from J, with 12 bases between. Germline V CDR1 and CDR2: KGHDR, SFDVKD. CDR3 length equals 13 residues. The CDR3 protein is CATSDRATGEQYF. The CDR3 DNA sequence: TGTGCCACCAGTGATAGGGCCACGGGGGAGCAGTACTTC.

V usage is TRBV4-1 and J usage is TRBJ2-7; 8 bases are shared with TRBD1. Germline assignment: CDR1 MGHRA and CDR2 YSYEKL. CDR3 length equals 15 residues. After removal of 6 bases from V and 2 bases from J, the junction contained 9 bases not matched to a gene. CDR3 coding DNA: TGCGCCAGCAGACACGCGGGACAGGTTCCCTACGAGCAGTACTTC. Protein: CASRHAGQVPYEQYF.

The chain's CDR3 is CASSEGAGSFGAQYF. DNA of the CDR3: TGTGCCAGCAGTGAGGGGGCAGGGTCCTTTGGTGCGCAGTATTTT. The chain carries TRBV2 and TRBJ2-3, with D perhaps TRBD1 (6 bases). The CDR3 runs to 15 residues. Trimming shortened V by 3 bases and J by 10 bases, and 20 bases separated the two germline ends. Germline V lookup: CDR1 SNHLY, CDR2 FYNNEI.

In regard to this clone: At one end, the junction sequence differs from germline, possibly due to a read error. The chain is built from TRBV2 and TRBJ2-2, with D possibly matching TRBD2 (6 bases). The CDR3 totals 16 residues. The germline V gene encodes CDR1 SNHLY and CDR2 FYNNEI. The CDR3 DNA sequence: TGTGCCAGCACCGAAGGGGACCGACTAGTTTTCCGGGGAGCTGTTTTT. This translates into CASTEGDRLVFRGAVF.

CDR3 loop: CASSLLSGGGSDTQYF. The CDR3 coding sequence is TGTGCCAGTAGTCTCCTCTCGGGGGGCGGGTCGGATACGCAGTATTTT. V and J are TRBV19 and TRBJ2-3, with D tentatively TRBD2 (7 bases). Between the trimmed V and J ends, which lost 5 bases and 6 bases, there was a span of 21 bases. Germline V gene lookup returns CDR1 LNHDA and CDR2 SQIVND (reference sequence). This CDR3 comprises 16 residues.

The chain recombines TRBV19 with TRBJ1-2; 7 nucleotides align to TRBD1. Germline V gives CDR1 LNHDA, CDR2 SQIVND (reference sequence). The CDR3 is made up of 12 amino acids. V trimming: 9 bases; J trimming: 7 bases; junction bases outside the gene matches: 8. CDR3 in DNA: TGTGCCAGCCATGACAGGGCTACTGGCTACACCTTC. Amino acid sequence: CASHDRATGYTF.

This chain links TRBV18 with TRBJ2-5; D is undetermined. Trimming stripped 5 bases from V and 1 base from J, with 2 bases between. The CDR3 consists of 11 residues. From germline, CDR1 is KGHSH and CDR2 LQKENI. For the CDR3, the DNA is TGTGCCAGCTCAGGCCAAGAGACCCAGTACTTC. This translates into CASSGQETQYF.

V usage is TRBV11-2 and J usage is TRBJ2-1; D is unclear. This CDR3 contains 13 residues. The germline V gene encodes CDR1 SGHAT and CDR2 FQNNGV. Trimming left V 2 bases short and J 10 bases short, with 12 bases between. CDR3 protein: CASSLSGSPEQFF. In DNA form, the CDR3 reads TGTGCCAGCAGCTTATCCGGGTCTCCAGAGCAGTTCTTC. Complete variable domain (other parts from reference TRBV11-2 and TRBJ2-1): EAGVAQSPRYKIIEKRQSVAFWCNPISGHATLYWYQQILGQGPKLLIQFQNNGVVDDSQLPKDRFSAERLKGVDSTLKIQPAKLEDSAVYLCASSLSGSPEQFFGPGTRLTVL.

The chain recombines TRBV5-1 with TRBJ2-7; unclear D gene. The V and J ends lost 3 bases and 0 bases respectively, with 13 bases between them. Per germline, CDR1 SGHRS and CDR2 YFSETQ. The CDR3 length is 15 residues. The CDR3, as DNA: TGCGCCAGCAGCTCGGACGGGTTTCTCTCCTACGAGCAGTACTTC. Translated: CASSSDGFLSYEQYF.

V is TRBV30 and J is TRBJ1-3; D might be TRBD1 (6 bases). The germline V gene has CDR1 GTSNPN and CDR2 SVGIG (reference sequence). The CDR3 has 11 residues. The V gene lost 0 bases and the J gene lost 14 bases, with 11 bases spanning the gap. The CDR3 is CAWSVRQGLYF. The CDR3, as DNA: TGTGCCTGGAGTGTACGGCAGGGGTTATATTTT.

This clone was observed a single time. The CDR3 nucleotides read TGTGCCAGCAGCCCCTTTCCGGGACAGATTAATTCACCCCTCCACTTT. Amino acid sequence: CASSPFPGQINSPLHF. The gene calls are TRBV3-1 (or the pseudogene TRBV3-2) and TRBJ1-6; 7 nucleotides line up with TRBD1. The germline V gene has CDR1 LGHDT and CDR2 YNNKEL (reference sequence). This CDR3 region has 16 residues. The J segment lost 6 bases and the V segment lost 4 bases, leaving 9 bases of the junction unmatched.

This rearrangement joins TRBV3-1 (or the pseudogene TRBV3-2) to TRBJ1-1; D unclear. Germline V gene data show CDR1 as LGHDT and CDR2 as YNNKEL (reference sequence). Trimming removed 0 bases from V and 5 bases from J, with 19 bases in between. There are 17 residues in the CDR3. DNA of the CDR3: TGTGCCAGCAGCCAAGATGGGAACAGTTGTCCGGGAACTGAAGCTTTCTTT. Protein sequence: CASSQDGNSCPGTEAFF.